This T cell receptor (beta chain) appears in the sequencing data of a study of PD-1 blockade in classical Hodgkin lymphoma. This table comes from immunoSEQ multiplex PCR, and its TCRdb copy is limited to in-frame clones, with some not included. The data hold 45,000 or so clones, with roughly 91% observed a single time. Trimming cost V 0 bases and J 2 bases, with 16 bases left between them. The CDR3 is 17 amino acids. CDR1 is SGHNT and CDR2 is YYREEE in the germline V gene (reference sequence). As for time point: newly diagnosed, previously untreated cHL patient sample. This clonotype was obtained from a human donor with classical Hodgkin lymphoma. This chain connects TRBV5-4 to TRBJ2-3; possibly TRBD2 for D (6 bases). Material for sequencing was peripheral blood mononuclear cells (PBMCs). The CDR3 bases are TGTGCCAGCAGCTTGGGGGACTCGAGCAGCCACACAGATACGCAGTATTTT. This codes for CASSLGDSSSHTDTQYF.